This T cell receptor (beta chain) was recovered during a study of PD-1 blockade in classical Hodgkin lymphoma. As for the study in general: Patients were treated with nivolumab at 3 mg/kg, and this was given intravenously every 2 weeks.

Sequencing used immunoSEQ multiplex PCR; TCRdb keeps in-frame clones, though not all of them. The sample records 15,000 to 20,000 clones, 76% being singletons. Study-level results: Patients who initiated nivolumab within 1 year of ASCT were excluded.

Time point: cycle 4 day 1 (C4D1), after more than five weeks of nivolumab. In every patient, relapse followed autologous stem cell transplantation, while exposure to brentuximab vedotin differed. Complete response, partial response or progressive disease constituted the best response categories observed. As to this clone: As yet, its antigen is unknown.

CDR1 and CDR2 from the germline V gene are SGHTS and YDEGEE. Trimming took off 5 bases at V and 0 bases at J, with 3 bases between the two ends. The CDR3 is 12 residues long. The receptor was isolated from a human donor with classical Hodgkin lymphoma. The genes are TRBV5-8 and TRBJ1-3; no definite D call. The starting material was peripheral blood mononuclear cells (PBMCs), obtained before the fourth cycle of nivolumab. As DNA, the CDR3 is TGTGCCAGCAGGGACTCTGGAAACACCATATATTTT. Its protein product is CASRDSGNTIYF.